The 20 T cell receptor beta chains below come from one sample, sequenced in a study of OX40 agonist ivuxolimab in advanced cancers. Libraries were prepared by immunoSEQ multiplex PCR; TCRdb keeps only in-frame clonotypes and omits some of them. The sample yields about 48,000 clones, 80% to 90% seen once. This specimen was CD4+ or CD8+ T cells sorted from blood, taken in a trial of the OX40 agonist ivuxolimab. The receptor set was obtained from an adult with an advanced solid tumor such as melanoma, head and neck, liver or kidney cancer.

The chain recombines TRBV5-1 with TRBJ1-1; TRBD1 matches 9 bases. The CDR3 length is 15 residues. Germline CDR1 is SGHRS and CDR2 is YFSETQ. The V segment lost 0 bases and the J segment 4 bases; nucleotides outside the gene matches: 4. The CDR3 loop is CASSLGGQGGTEAFF. The CDR3 region has the DNA TGCGCCAGCAGCTTGGGGGGACAGGGCGGCACTGAAGCTTTCTTT.

This chain uses TRBV28 with TRBJ1-5, with 9 nucleotides matching TRBD1. V lost 6 bases to trimming and J lost 5 bases; unmatched junction nucleotides: 8. Germline-derived CDR1 and CDR2 are MDHEN and SYDVKM. This CDR3 comprises 15 residues. CDR3 bases: TGTGCCAGCAGCCTTCCGACAGGGGGGTATCAGCCCCAGCATTTT. Translation: CASSLPTGGYQPQHF. Full variable domain (missing parts from reference TRBV28 and TRBJ1-5): DVKVTQSSRYLVKRTGEKVFLECVQDMDHENMFWYRQDPGLGLRLIYFSYDVKMKEKGDIPEGYSVSREKKERFSLILESASTNQTSMYLCASSLPTGGYQPQHFGDGTRLSIL.

The CDR3: CASNSRGLSRAFF. Here the CDR3 DNA reads TGTGCCAGCAACTCAAGGGGCTTAAGCCGGGCTTTCTTT. The rearrangement links TRBV6-5 to TRBJ1-1, with D possibly matching TRBD1 (5 bases). CDR1 is MNHEY, CDR2 SVGAGI, per germline. The V gene lost 7 bases and the J gene lost 11 bases, with 20 bases spanning the gap. The CDR3 is made up of 13 amino acids.

The gene calls are TRBV5-1 and TRBJ2-7, with 7 nucleotides matching TRBD2. V trimming: 0 bases; J trimming: 5 bases; junction bases outside the gene matches: 5. The CDR3 sequence is 14 residues long. Germline V gene sequence: CDR1 SGHRS, CDR2 YFSETQ. Written as DNA, the CDR3 is TGCGCCAGCAGCTTGGAAGGCGGGAGAAACGAGCAGTACTTC. It codes for CASSLEGGRNEQYF.

The chain joins TRBV19 to TRBJ1-1; no reliable D call. The length of the CDR3 is 13 residues. Germline loops: CDR1 LNHDA, CDR2 SQIVND (reference sequence). V was trimmed by 5 bases and J by 1 base, leaving 8 bases between them. Written as DNA, the CDR3 is TGTGCCAGTAGTTCGAGACAGAACACTGAAGCTTTCTTT. It is translated as CASSSRQNTEAFF. The variable domain in full, completed from reference TRBV19 and TRBJ1-1, reads DGGITQSPKYLFRKEGQNVTLSCEQNLNHDAMYWYRQDPGQGLRLIYYSQIVNDFQKGDIAEGYSVSREKKESFPLTVTSAQKNPTAFYLCASSSRQNTEAFFGQGTRLTVV.

V usage is TRBV2 and J usage is TRBJ2-3, with 11 positions matching TRBD2. The trim removed 7 bases at V and 5 bases at J, leaving 5 bases unmatched. CDR3 length: 14 residues. The germline V gene has CDR1 SNHLY and CDR2 FYNNEI. This chain's CDR3 is CASTYGTSGDTQYF. The CDR3 nucleotides read TGTGCCAGCACCTACGGGACTAGCGGAGATACGCAGTATTTT.

The rearrangement uses TRBV9 and TRBJ2-1, with 9 bases that match TRBD1. Trimming cost V 4 bases and J 3 bases; bases outside gene matches: 17. The CDR3 sequence is 19 residues long. From germline, CDR1 is SGDLS and CDR2 YYNGEE. CDR3 region: CASSFRTGQGGRGYNEQFF. The CDR3 DNA is TGTGCCAGCAGCTTTAGGACGGGACAGGGTGGTAGAGGCTACAATGAGCAGTTCTTC.

This chain connects TRBV10-3 to TRBJ2-5; tentative D call: TRBD1 (7 bases). The CDR3 contains 13 residues. Germline-derived CDR1 and CDR2 are ENHRY and SYGVKD. Trimming removed 7 bases at V and 4 bases at J, with 13 bases between. The CDR3 loop is CAIKEGAGETQYF. CDR3 DNA: TGTGCCATCAAGGAGGGGGCAGGAGAGACCCAGTACTTC.

The CDR3: CSVGLAGTQYF. CDR3 DNA sequence: TGCAGCGTGGGACTAGCGGGAACCCAGTACTTC. V gene TRBV29-1 combines with J gene TRBJ2-5; 13 positions match TRBD2. Trimming removed 6 bases from V and 8 bases from J; junction bases left unmatched: 0. The CDR3 consists of 11 residues. Looked up from germline, CDR1 is SQVTM and CDR2 is ANQGSEA. Variable domain in full (rest from reference TRBV29-1 and TRBJ2-5): SAVISQKPSRDICQRGTSLTIQCQVDSQVTMMFWYRQQPGQSLTLIATANQGSEATYESGFVIDKFPISRPNLTFSTLTVSNMSPEDSSIYLCSVGLAGTQYFGPGTRLLVL.

The chain is built from TRBV2 and TRBJ2-7; the D gene is possibly TRBD1 (6 bases). Trimming shortened V by 9 bases and J by 3 bases, and 15 bases separated the two germline ends. The length of the CDR3 is 13 residues. The germline gives CDR1 SNHLY, CDR2 FYNNEI. The CDR3 DNA follows: TGTGCCAGTGGGACATTTGGGGACTACGAGCAGTACTTC. Encoded protein: CASGTFGDYEQYF.

The chain links TRBV7-2 to TRBJ2-5, with D tentatively TRBD1 (5 bases). Between the trimmed V and J ends, which lost 5 bases and 5 bases, there was a span of 15 bases. Germline assignment: CDR1 SGHTA and CDR2 FQGNSA. The CDR3 has 14 residues. CDR3 nucleotides: TGTGCCAGCAGCGCGACCTCAGCAGGGGAGACCCAGTACTTC. Translated, it gives CASSATSAGETQYF. Filled out from reference TRBV7-2 and TRBJ2-5, the complete variable domain reads GAGVSQSPSNKVTEKGKDVELRCDPISGHTALYWYRQSLGQGLEFLIYFQGNSAPDKSGLPSDRFSAERTGGSVSTLTIQRTQQEDSAVYLCASSATSAGETQYFGPGTRLLVL.

This clone occurred a few times. The rearrangement links TRBV10-3 to TRBJ1-3, with a weak D call TRBD1 (6 bases). The CDR3 consists of 14 residues. Trimming took 4 bases from V and 3 from J, leaving 10 bases between them. From germline, CDR1 is ENHRY and CDR2 SYGVKD. The CDR3 reads CAISVGGSGNTIYF. The CDR3 coding sequence is TGTGCCATCAGTGTTGGGGGCAGTGGAAACACCATATATTTT.

The CDR3 loop reads CASREDSSNTGELFF. The CDR3 DNA is TGTGCCAGCAGGGAGGACAGCTCGAACACCGGGGAGCTGTTTTTT. V is TRBV2 and J is TRBJ2-2; TRBD1 might be the D (6 bases). The CDR3 spans 15 residues. V lost 6 bases to trimming and J lost 0 bases, with 11 bases between them. CDR1 is SNHLY, CDR2 FYNNEI, per germline.

The chain employs TRBV28 and TRBJ2-2; 7 bases map to TRBD1. Germline V lookup: CDR1 MDHEN, CDR2 SYDVKM. V lost 7 bases to trimming and J lost 6 bases; unmatched junction nucleotides: 11. The CDR3 consists of 15 residues. The CDR3 spells CASTSFAQGAGELFF. The CDR3 DNA reads as TGTGCCAGCACCTCATTCGCCCAGGGGGCCGGGGAGCTGTTTTTT.

This clone counts as medium-sized. This sequence joins TRBV19 and TRBJ1-1; unclear D gene. Deletions cut 1 base from V and 1 base from J, with 7 bases between. Per germline, CDR1 LNHDA and CDR2 SQIVND (reference sequence). The CDR3 consists of 14 residues. The CDR3 nucleotides are TGTGCCAGTAGTATAGGGATATCGAACACTGAAGCTTTCTTT. Amino acids: CASSIGISNTEAFF.

This sequence joins TRBV9 and TRBJ2-1, with 11 bases matching TRBD2. V lost 4 bases and J lost 8; bases outside the gene matches: 11. Germline V gene sequence: CDR1 SGDLS, CDR2 YYNGEE. The CDR3 spans 16 residues. The CDR3 DNA reads as TGTGCCAGCAGCTCCCACGAACTAGCGGGAGCTTATGAGCAGTTCTTC. This encodes CASSSHELAGAYEQFF.

The chain combines TRBV6-4 with TRBJ2-2, with D perhaps TRBD1 (6 bases). CDR3 length: 16 amino acids. Trimming took 5 bases from V and 6 from J, leaving 19 bases between them. The germline V gene encodes CDR1 MRHNA and CDR2 SNTAGT. This CDR3 is CASSRDPGAGAGELFF. The CDR3 DNA reads as TGTGCCAGCAGTCGCGACCCAGGGGCCGGAGCCGGGGAGCTGTTTTTT.

The chain has TRBV6-5 and TRBJ1-2; D unclear. The CDR3 covers 13 residues. Germline-derived CDR1 and CDR2 are MNHEY and SVGAGI. V was pared by 3 bases and J by 8 bases, with 13 bases between. The CDR3 DNA follows: TGTGCCAGCAGTTATGGGCAGGCCAGGGGCTACACCTTC. This encodes CASSYGQARGYTF.

The chain combines TRBV7-9 with TRBJ1-4; D is perhaps TRBD1 (5 bases). Germline values: CDR1 SEHNR, CDR2 FQNEAQ (reference sequence). V was cut by 2 bases and J by 7 bases, with 20 bases left in between. This CDR3 comprises 17 residues. This CDR3 reads CASSLRGSRQGGEKLFF. CDR3 nucleotides: TGTGCCAGCAGCTTACGGGGTTCGAGGCAGGGTGGTGAAAAACTGTTTTTT.

The rearrangement links TRBV19 to TRBJ2-5; tentatively, D is TRBD1 or TRBD2 (5 bases each). The DNA end lines up better with TRBJ2-7; the J call may be wrong. Germline V lookup: CDR1 LNHDA, CDR2 SQIVND (reference sequence). The length of the CDR3 is 15 residues. The chain's CDR3 is CASSTFPGTDYEQYF. The CDR3 DNA reads TGTGCCAGTAGTACCTTTCCCGGGACGGACTACGAGCAGTACTTC.